A selection of T cell receptor beta chains follows, all from one sample in a study of cytomegalovirus exposure and HLA in healthy donors. The assay was immunoSEQ multiplex PCR, and TCRdb's table has in-frame clones only and misses some. The sample contains 75,000 to 100,000 clones, roughly 79% of which appear only once. The sample consisted of PBMCs. The receptors stem from a man younger than 45 in good health and CMV-seronegative. Each CDR3 is given with its conserved first and last residue. Fields, in order: CDR3 length, clone size, J gene, D gene, V gene, CDR3 DNA, CDR3 protein. The D gene is left open where the match is weak. Rows may omit the clone size; those that give it use once, few, many or a size class.

17 NA TRBJ2-2 TRBD1 TRBV11-1 TGTGCCAGCAGCTTAACGGCAGGGGGCGGTCGATCCGGGGAGCTGTTTTTT CASSLTAGGGRSGELFF
15 few TRBJ1-4 NA TRBV7-2 TGTGCCAGCAGCTTAGCGGGGCAAGTTCGGGAAAAACTGTTTTTT CASSLAGQVREKLFF
17 NA TRBJ1-6 TRBD1 TRBV13 TGTGCCAGCAGCTTAGGTCTGACAGGGACCTTCAATTCACCCCTCCACTTT CASSLGLTGTFNSPLHF
15 NA TRBJ2-7 TRBD2 TRBV27 TGTGCCAGCAGTCTAGGACTAGCCAACTCCTACGAGCAGTACTTC CASSLGLANSYEQYF
13 NA TRBJ2-7 NA TRBV7-9 TGTGCCAGCAGCCTTAAAGACAGCTACGAGCAGTACTTC CASSLKDSYEQYF
14 few TRBJ1-1 NA TRBV6-1 TGTGCCACCCTGGGGCCAGGGTCGAGCACTGAAGCTTTCTTT CATLGPGSSTEAFF
16 NA TRBJ1-2 NA TRBV7-7 TGTGCCAGCAGTTCGGGGTTCCCTTATGCGGACTATGGCTACACCTTC CASSSGFPYADYGYTF
15 NA TRBJ1-2 NA TRBV7-6 TGTGCCAGCAGCCCCACGACTGTACCTAACTATGGCTACACCTTC CASSPTTVPNYGYTF
14 NA TRBJ1-4 TRBD1 TRBV10-1 TGCGCCAGCAGTGGACAGGGGGAAGATGAAAAACTGTTTTTT CASSGQGEDEKLFF
16 NA TRBJ2-7 NA TRBV5-1 TGCGCCAGCAGCATGAAGATAGAAACCCTTGAGTACGAGCAGTACTTC CASSMKIETLEYEQYF
15 NA TRBJ2-7 TRBD1 TRBV13 TGTGCCAGCAGCTTAGTTGGGGACAGGGTCTACGAGCAGTACTTC CASSLVGDRVYEQYF
19 NA TRBJ1-2 NA TRBV19 TGTGCCAGTAGTGTTAGAGCCGGGACAAGGAGAGAACATAACTATGGCTACACCTTC CASSVRAGTRREHNYGYTF
16 NA TRBJ1-5 TRBD1 TRBV6-1 TGTGCCAGCAGTGAAGGTTCAAAAGGGGGCGGTCAGCCCCAGCATTTT CASSEGSKGGGQPQHF
15 NA TRBJ2-7 TRBD1 TRBV5-1 TGCGCCAGCAGCTTTGGGACAGGGGGCCTGGACGAGCAGTACTTC CASSFGTGGLDEQYF
16 NA TRBJ1-6 NA TRBV14 TGTGCCAGCAGCCAAAACCCACGGGCGGGGAGGGCACCCCTCCACTTT CASSQNPRAGRAPLHF
16 once TRBJ2-1 TRBD2 TRBV18 TGTGCCAGCTCCCAAACTGGCGGGGGGTCCCGAAATGAGCAGTTCTTC CASSQTGGGSRNEQFF
16 NA TRBJ2-5 TRBD2 TRBV19 TGTGCCAGTAGTATAACTAGCGGGAGTCTGGGGGAGACCCAGTACTTC CASSITSGSLGETQYF
13 NA TRBJ2-5 TRBD2 TRBV5-4 TGTGCCCTAGCGGGGGGCAGGGAAGAGACCCAGTACTTC CALAGGREETQYF
16 NA TRBJ2-7 NA TRBV7-9 TGTGCCAGCAGCCAAGACTTAACAGGGCGTTCCTACGAGCAGTACTTC CASSQDLTGRSYEQYF
14 NA TRBJ1-2 TRBD1 TRBV7-9 TGTGCCAGCAGCTCGGGACAGGGGGCGGAGGGCTACACCTTC CASSSGQGAEGYTF
14 NA TRBJ2-6 NA TRBV14 TGTGCCAGCACTCCTCTAGGTGGGGCCAACGTCCTGACTTTC CASTPLGGANVLTF
13 NA TRBJ1-1 NA TRBV9 TGTGCCTGCAGCGTTGCGGGATTCACTGAAGCTTTCTTT CACSVAGFTEAFF
12 few TRBJ1-3 TRBD1 TRBV7-9 TGTGCCAGCAGCCGACAGGGACACACCATATATTTT CASSRQGHTIYF
17 NA TRBJ2-1 TRBD2 TRBV4-1 TGCGCCAGCAGCCAAGGGACTAGCGGGGTCCCCTACAATGAGCAGTTCTTC CASSQGTSGVPYNEQFF
16 NA TRBJ2-5 TRBD2 TRBV7-9 TGTGCCAGCAGCCCCCTTTCGGGAGGGGAAGGAGAGACCCAGTACTTC CASSPLSGGEGETQYF
13 NA TRBJ1-2 TRBD1 TRBV29-1 TGCAGCGCCCACGACAGGGGGCAAAATGGCTACACCTTC CSAHDRGQNGYTF
13 NA TRBJ2-1 NA TRBV5-1 TGCGCCAGCTCAGGATTCTCCTACAATGAGCAGTTCTTC CASSGFSYNEQFF
15 NA TRBJ1-2 TRBD1 TRBV4-1 TGCGCCAGCAGCCAGCGGACAGGGAATAACTATGGCTACACCTTC CASSQRTGNNYGYTF
20 NA TRBJ2-1 TRBD1 TRBV6-1 TGTGCCAGCAGTGAATTACGGGACAGGGTAACATATGACTCCTACAATGAGCAGTTCTTC CASSELRDRVTYDSYNEQFF
15 NA TRBJ2-5 TRBD1 TRBV2 TGTGCCAGCAGTGGGGGACAGGGGGCTATGGAGACCCAGTACTTC CASSGGQGAMETQYF